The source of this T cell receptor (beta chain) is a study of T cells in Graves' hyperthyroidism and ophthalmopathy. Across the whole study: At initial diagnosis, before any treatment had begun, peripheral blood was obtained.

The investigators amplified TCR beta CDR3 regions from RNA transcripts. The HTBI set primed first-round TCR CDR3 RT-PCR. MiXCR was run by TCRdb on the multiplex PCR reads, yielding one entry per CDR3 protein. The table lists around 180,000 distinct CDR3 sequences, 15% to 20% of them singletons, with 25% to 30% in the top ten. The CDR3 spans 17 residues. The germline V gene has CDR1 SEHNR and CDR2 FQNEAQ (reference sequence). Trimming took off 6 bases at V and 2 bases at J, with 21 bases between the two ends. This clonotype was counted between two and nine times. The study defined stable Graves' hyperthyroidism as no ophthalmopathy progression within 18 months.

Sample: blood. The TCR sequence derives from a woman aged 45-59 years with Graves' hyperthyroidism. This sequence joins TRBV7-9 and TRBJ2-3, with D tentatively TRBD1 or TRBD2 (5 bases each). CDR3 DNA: TGTGCCAGCAGTCCGTTATTCCGGGACGCGGTCACAGATACGCAGTATTTT. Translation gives CASSPLFRDAVTDTQYF.